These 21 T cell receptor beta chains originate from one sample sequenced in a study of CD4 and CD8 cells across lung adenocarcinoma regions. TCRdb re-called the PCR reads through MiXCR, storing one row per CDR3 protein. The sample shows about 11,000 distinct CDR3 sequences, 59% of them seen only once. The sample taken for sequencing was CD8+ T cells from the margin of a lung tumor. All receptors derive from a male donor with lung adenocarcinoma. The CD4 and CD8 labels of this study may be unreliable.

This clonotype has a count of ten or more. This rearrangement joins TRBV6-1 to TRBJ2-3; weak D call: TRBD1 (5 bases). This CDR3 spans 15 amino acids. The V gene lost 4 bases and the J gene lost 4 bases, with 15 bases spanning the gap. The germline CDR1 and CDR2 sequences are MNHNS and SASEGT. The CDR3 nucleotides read TGTGCCAGCAGTGGGCTGACAGTAAGCGCAGATACGCAGTATTTT. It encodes CASSGLTVSADTQYF.

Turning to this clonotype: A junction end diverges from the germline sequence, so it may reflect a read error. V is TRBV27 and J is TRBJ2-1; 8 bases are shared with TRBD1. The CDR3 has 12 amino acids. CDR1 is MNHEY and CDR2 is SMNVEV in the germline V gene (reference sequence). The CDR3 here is CASNYRGWTRYF. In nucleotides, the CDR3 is TGTGCCAGCAACTACAGGGGGTGGACCCGGTACTTC.

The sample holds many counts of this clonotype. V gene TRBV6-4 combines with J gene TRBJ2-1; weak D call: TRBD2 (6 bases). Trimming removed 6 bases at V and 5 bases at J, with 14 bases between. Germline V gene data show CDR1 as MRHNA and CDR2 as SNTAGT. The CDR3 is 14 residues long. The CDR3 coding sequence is TGTGCCAGCAGCGATTCCGGGGGTCACAATGAGCAGTTCTTC. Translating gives CASSDSGGHNEQFF.

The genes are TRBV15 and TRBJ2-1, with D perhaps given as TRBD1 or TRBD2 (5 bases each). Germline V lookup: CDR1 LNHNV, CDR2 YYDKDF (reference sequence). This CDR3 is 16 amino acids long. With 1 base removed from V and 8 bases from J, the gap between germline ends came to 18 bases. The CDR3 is CATSRVPRPGSDEQFF. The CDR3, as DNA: TGTGCCACCAGCAGAGTACCGAGGCCAGGGAGTGATGAGCAGTTCTTC.

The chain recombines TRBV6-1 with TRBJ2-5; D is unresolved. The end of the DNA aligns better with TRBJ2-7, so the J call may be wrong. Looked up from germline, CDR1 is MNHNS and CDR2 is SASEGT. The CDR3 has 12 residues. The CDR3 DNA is TGTGCCAGCAGGCCCTTCGGTACCGAGCAGTACTTC. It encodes CASRPFGTEQYF.

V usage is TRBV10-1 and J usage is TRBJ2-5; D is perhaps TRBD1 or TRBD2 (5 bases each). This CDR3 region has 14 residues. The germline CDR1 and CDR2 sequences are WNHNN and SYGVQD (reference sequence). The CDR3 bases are TGCGCGGGCAGTGGGGCGGGTGGGGCAGATACCCAGTACTTC. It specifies CAGSGAGGADTQYF.

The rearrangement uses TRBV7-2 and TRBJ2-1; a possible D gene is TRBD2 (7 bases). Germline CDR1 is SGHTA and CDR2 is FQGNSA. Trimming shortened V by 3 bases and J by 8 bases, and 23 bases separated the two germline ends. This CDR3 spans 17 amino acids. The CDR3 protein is CASSLRGLGTLRDEQFF. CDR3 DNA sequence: TGTGCCAGCAGCTTGCGGGGGCTGGGAACCCTTAGGGATGAGCAGTTCTTC.

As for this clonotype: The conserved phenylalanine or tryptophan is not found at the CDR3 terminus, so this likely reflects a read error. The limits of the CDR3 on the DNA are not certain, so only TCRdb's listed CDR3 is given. The CDR3 here is CASSWGGGRRPSTS. The chain couples TRBV7-2 to TRBJ2-3; the table's D call, TRBD1, was not checked against the DNA. The CDR3 is 14 amino acids long, termini counted. CDR1 SGHTA and CDR2 FQGNSA come from the germline V gene.

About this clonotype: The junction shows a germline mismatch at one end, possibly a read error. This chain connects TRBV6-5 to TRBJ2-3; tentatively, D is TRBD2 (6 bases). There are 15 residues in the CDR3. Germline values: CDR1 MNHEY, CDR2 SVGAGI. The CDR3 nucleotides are TGTGCCAGGGGTTACGGGGGACGTGACCCAGATACGCAGTATTTC. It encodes CARGYGGRDPDTQYF.

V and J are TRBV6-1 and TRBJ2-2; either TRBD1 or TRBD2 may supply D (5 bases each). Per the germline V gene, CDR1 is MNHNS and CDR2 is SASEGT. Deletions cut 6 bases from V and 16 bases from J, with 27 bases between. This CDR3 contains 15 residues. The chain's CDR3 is CASSGRAVGTDTQFF. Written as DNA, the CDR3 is TGTGCCAGCAGCGGACGGGCTGTTGGGACCGATACGCAGTTTTTT.

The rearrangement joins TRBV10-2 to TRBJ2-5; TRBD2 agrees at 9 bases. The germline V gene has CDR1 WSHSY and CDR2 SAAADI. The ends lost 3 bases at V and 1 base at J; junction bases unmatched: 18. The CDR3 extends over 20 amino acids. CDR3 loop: CASSDIGGGGAMGFQETQYF. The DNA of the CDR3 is TGCGCCAGCAGTGACATCGGGGGCGGGGGGGCAATGGGGTTCCAAGAGACCCAGTACTTC.

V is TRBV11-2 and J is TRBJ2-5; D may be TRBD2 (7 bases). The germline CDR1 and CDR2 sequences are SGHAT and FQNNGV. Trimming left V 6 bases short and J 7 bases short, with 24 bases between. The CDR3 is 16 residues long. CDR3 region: CASRGGGGRVGGTQYF. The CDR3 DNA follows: TGTGCCAGCAGGGGGGGGGGGGGGCGGGTGGGGGGGACCCAGTACTTC.

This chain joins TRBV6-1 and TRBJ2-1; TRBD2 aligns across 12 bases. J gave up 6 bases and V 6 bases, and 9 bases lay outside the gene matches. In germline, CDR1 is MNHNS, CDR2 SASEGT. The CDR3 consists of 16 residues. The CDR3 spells CASRDPWTSGTNEQFF. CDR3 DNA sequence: TGTGCCAGCAGGGACCCGTGGACTAGCGGGACCAATGAGCAGTTCTTC.

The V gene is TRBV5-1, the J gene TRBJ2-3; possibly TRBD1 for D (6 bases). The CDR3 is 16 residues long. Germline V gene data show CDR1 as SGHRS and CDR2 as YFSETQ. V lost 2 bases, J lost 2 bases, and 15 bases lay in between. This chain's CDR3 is CASSFGSQGPTDTQYF. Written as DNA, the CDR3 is TGCGCCAGCAGCTTCGGTAGCCAGGGGCCCACAGATACGCAGTATTTT.

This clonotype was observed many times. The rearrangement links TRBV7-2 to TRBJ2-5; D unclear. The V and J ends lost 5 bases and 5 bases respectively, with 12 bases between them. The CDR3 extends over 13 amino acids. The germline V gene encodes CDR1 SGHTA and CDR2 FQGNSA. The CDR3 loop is CASSPQPRETQYF. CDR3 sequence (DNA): TGTGCCAGCAGCCCCCAACCTAGGGAGACCCAGTACTTC.

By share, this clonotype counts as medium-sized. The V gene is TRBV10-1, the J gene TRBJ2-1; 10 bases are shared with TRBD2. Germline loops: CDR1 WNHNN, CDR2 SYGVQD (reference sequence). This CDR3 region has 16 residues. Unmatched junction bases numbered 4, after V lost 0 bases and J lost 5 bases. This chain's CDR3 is CASSESLAGENNEQFF. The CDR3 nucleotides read TGCGCCAGCAGTGAGTCTCTAGCGGGAGAGAACAATGAGCAGTTCTTC.

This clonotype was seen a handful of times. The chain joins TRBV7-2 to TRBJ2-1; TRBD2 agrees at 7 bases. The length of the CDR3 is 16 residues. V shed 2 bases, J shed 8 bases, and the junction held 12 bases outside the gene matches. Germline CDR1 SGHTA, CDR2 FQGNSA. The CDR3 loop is CASSLRGLGGRDEQFF. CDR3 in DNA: TGTGCCAGCAGCTTACGAGGCCTCGGCGGGAGAGATGAGCAGTTCTTC.

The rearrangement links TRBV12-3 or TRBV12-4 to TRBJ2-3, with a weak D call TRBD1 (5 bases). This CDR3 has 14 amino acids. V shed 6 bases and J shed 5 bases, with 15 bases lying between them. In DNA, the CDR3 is TGTGCCAGCAGCACAGGAAGAGGAATAGATACGCAGTATTTT. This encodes CASSTGRGIDTQYF.

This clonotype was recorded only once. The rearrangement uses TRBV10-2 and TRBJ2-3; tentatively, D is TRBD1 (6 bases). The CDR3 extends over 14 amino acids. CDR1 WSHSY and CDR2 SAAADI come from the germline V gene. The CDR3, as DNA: TGCCGCGGCAGGGGTTCGGGACCCAGGAGCACTCAGTATTTT. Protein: CRGRGSGPRSTQYF.

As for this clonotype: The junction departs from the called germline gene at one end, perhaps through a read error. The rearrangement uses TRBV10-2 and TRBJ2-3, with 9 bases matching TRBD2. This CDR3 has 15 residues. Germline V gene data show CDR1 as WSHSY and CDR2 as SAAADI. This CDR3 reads CASRLAGGGTDTQYF. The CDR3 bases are TGCGCCAGCAGACTAGCGGGCGGGGGCACAGATACGCAGTATTTC.

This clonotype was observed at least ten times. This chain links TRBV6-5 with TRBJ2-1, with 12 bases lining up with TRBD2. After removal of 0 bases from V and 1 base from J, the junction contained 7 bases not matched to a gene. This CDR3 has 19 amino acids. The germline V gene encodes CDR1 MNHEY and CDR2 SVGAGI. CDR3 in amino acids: CASSYSGLAGGRSYNEQFF. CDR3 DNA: TGTGCCAGCAGTTACTCTGGGCTAGCGGGAGGGAGGTCCTACAATGAGCAGTTCTTC.